This is a list of T cell receptor beta chains from one sample in a study of control samples from healthy donors and cancer patients. Sequenced by immunoSEQ multiplex PCR; TCRdb stores in-frame clones only, minus some. The profile shows some 100,000 clones, around nine tenths of them singletons. The source material was blood. These TCRs come from a man aged 25 to 40 in good health. CDR3s leave out the opening cysteine and the closing phenylalanine or tryptophan. The order of the fields is CDR3 length, J gene, V gene, CDR3 protein.

13 | TRBJ2-3 | TRBV11-2 | ASSLPGPEGDTQY
12 | TRBJ2-3 | TRBV18 | ASSPRTATDTQY
9 | TRBJ2-1 | TRBV20-1 | SARPWDEQF
17 | TRBJ2-5 | TRBV5-5 | ASSLAPGGFIKQVETQY
11 | TRBJ2-5 | TRBV30 | AWSGTSGTTQY
10 | TRBJ1-1 | TRBV2 | ASSEWGTEAF
12 | TRBJ1-5 | TRBV27 | ASSPGGTYQPQH
14 | TRBJ2-2 | TRBV7-2 | ASSLQAGPAGMELF
12 | TRBJ1-1 | TRBV19 | ASRGGTPRAEAF
12 | TRBJ2-7 | TRBV9 | ASSVELESYEQY
13 | TRBJ2-1 | TRBV6-2/TRBV6-3 | ASSRTDDNFGEQF
14 | TRBJ2-7 | TRBV5-1 | ASRPGGGPSTYEQY
16 | TRBJ2-3 | TRBV3-1/TRBV3-2 | ASSRKHTGGAYTDTQY
13 | TRBJ2-7 | TRBV27 | ASRLGWPTAYEQY
16 | TRBJ2-7 | TRBV11-3 | ASSPAQGTSGRTYEQY
14 | TRBJ2-7 | TRBV18 | ASSPGGQSQSYEQY
9 | TRBJ2-1 | TRBV11-2 | ASSLGPEGF
10 | TRBJ1-6 | TRBV6-5 | ASNWGNSPLH
10 | TRBJ1-2 | TRBV18 | ASSPREISYT
9 | TRBJ2-7 | TRBV12-3/TRBV12-4 | ASGYRGLQY
15 | TRBJ2-1 | TRBV28 | ASSTLQRRLSYNEQF
12 | TRBJ2-3 | TRBV7-2 | ASSSLAGADTQY
13 | TRBJ2-7 | TRBV6-5 | ASSHRTGGSYEQY
15 | TRBJ2-7 | TRBV7-9 | ASSLDGSGRGSYEQY
13 | TRBJ2-3 | TRBV28 | ASIMSGGPTDTQY
11 | TRBJ1-4 | TRBV7-9 | ASSLDRDEKLF
12 | TRBJ2-7 | TRBV30 | AWSTRPLSYEQY
14 | TRBJ2-1 | TRBV5-1 | ASTPGAGVTYNEQF
11 | TRBJ2-7 | TRBV11-1 | ASSSTGLGEQY
11 | TRBJ2-5 | TRBV27 | ASSLLRGGTQY
12 | TRBJ2-1 | TRBV5-1 | ASSKVAGRNEQF
15 | TRBJ2-7 | TRBV20-1 | SASAWRSSGSSYEQY
12 | TRBJ2-7 | TRBV6-4 | ASIPSGEADEQY
11 | TRBJ1-1 | TRBV12-3/TRBV12-4 | ASSFWKNTEAF
12 | TRBJ1-5 | TRBV6-5 | ASTPGQGRRPQH
13 | TRBJ1-4 | TRBV28 | ASTEQGPLNEKLF
12 | TRBJ1-2 | TRBV28 | ASRIPGPTGGYT
12 | TRBJ1-4 | TRBV28 | ASRPQGRLEKLF
13 | TRBJ2-5 | TRBV4-3 | ASSQGGGRDRAQY
13 | TRBJ1-2 | TRBV2 | ASSESGQGTYGYT
14 | TRBJ2-3 | TRBV5-1 | ASSLGQGASTDTQY
13 | TRBJ1-1 | TRBV1 | TSSQDNLGGREAF
13 | TRBJ2-7 | TRBV4-1 | ASSRYSGTEDEQY
11 | TRBJ2-7 | TRBV3-1/TRBV3-2 | ASEGYSSYEQY
12 | TRBJ2-3 | TRBV29-1 | SVRQDNRVDTQY
13 | TRBJ2-6 | TRBV6-4 | ASSEGPSGANVLT
13 | TRBJ1-1 | TRBV6-5 | ASSPRTVPNTEAF
15 | TRBJ2-3 | TRBV12-5 | ASGLARDGGFTDTQY
11 | TRBJ1-5 | TRBV10-1 | ASSPNRDQPQH
14 | TRBJ1-2 | TRBV30 | AWSYEVNLGEKGYT
11 | TRBJ2-7 | TRBV10-1 | ASSESIGAEQY
13 | TRBJ1-2 | TRBV5-4 | ASSLGAGGVYGYT
12 | TRBJ1-6 | TRBV6-2/TRBV6-3 | ASSLRTDNSPLH
14 | TRBJ1-3 | TRBV11-2 | ASSLGLQTGINTIY
13 | TRBJ2-1 | TRBV9 | ASSVLTLTSGEQF
11 | TRBJ1-6 | TRBV19 | ASTFSYNSPLH
13 | TRBJ2-1 | TRBV5-4 | ASSPSSGRGNEQF
14 | TRBJ2-2 | TRBV5-5 | ASSETSGRNTGELF
10 | TRBJ2-3 | TRBV5-4 | ASSLGGDTQY
11 | TRBJ2-6 | TRBV11-2 | ASSISGANVLT